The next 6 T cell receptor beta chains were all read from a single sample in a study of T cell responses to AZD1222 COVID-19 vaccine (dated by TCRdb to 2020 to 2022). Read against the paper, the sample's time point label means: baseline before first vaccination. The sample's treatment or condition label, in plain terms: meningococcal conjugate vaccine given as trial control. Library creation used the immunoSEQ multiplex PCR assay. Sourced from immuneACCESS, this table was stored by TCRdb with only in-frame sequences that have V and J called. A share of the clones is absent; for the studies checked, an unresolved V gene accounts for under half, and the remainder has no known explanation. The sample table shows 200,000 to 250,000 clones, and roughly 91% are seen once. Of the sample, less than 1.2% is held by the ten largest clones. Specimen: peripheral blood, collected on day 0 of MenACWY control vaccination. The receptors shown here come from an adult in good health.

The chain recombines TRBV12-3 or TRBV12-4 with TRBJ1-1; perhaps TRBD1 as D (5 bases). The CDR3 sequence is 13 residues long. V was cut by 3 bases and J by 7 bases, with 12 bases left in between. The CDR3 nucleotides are TGTGCCAGCAGTTTTAGGGGTCGGGGTGAAGCTTTCTTT. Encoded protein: CASSFRGRGEAFF.

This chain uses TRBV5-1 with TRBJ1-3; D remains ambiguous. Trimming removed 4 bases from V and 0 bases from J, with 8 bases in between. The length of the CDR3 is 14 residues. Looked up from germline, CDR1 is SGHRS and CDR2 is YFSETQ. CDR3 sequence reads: CASSMTPSGNTIYF. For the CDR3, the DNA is TGCGCCAGCAGCATGACACCCTCTGGAAACACCATATATTTT.

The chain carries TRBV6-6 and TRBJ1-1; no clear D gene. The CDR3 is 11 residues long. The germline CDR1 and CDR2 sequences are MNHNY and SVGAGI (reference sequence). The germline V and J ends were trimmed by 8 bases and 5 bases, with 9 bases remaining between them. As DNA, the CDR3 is TGTGCCAGCGGGCGAGGGACTGAAGCTTTCTTT. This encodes CASGRGTEAFF.

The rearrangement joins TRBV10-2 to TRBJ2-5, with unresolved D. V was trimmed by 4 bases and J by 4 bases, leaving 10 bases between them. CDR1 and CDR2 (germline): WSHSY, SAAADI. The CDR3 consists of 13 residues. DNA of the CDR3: TGCGCCAGCAGTGGAACCCTGGGAGAGACCCAGTACTTC. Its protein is CASSGTLGETQYF.

CDR3 nucleotide sequence: TGTGCCAGCAGCTTAACGCTGGAAGCAGGAGGCTCTGGAAACACCATATATTTT. Translating gives CASSLTLEAGGSGNTIYF. The chain couples TRBV13 to TRBJ1-3; D is unclear. CDR1 is PRHDT and CDR2 is FYEKMQ in the germline V gene (reference sequence). Trimming pared 2 bases from V and 0 bases from J, leaving 17 bases between. This CDR3 has 18 amino acids.

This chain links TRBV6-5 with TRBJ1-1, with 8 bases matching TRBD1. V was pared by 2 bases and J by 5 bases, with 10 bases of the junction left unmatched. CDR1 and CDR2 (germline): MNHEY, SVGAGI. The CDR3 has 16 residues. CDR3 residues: CASSYHGQGRGTEAFF. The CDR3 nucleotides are TGTGCCAGCAGTTACCACGGACAGGGCAGAGGTACTGAAGCTTTCTTT.